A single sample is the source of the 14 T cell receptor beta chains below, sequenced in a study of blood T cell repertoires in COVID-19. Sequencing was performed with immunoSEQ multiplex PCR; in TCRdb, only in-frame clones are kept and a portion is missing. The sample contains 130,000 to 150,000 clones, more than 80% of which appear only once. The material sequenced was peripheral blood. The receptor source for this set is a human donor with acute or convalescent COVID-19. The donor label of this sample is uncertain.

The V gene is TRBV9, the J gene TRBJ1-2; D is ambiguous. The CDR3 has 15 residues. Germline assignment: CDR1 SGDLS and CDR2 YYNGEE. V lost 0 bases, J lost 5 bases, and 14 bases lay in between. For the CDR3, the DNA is TGTGCCAGCAGCGTAGGGACTGAAGTTGGGTATGGCTACACCTTC. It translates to CASSVGTEVGYGYTF.

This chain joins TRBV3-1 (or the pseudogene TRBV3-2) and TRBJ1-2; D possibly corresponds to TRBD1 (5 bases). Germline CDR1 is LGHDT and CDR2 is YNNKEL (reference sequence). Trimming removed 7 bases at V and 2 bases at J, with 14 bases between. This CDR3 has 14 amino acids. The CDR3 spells CASNTGGQNYGYTF. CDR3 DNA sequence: TGTGCCAGCAATACGGGGGGTCAAAACTATGGCTACACCTTC.

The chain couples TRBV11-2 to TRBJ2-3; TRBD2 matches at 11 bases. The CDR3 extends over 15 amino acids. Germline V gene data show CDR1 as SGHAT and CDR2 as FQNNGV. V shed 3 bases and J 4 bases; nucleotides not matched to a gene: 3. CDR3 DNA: TGTGCCAGCAGCTTTAGCGGGGGGGTCGCAGATACGCAGTATTTT. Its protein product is CASSFSGGVADTQYF.

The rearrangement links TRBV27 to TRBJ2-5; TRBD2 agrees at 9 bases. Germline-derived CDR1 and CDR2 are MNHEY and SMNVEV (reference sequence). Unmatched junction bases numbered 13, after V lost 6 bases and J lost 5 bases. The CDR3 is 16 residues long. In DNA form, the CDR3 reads TGTGCCAGCAGCCGACGCGGGGCTAGCGGGGTCGAGACCCAGTACTTC. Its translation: CASSRRGASGVETQYF.

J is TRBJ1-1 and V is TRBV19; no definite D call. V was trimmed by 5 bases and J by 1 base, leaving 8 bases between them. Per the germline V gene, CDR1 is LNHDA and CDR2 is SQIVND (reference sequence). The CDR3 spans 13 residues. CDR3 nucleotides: TGTGCCAGTAGTTACACGGGGAACACTGAAGCTTTCTTT. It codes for CASSYTGNTEAFF.

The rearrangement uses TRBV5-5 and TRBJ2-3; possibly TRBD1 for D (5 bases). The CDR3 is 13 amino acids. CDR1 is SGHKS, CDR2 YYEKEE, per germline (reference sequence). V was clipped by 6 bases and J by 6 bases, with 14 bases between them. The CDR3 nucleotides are TGTGCCAGCACCTGGGGCTATCAGGATACGCAGTATTTT. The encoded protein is CASTWGYQDTQYF.

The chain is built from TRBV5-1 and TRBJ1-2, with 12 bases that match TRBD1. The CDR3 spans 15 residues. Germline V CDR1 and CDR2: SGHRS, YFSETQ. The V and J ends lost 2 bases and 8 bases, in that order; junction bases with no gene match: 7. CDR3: CASSLSGQGARGYTF. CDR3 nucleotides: TGCGCCAGCAGCTTATCGGGACAGGGGGCGCGGGGCTACACCTTC.

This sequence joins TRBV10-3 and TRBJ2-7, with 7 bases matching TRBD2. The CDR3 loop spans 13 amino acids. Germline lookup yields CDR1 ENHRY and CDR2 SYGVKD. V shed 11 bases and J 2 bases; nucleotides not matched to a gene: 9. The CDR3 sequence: CAAGGEGTYEQYF. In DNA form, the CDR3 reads TGTGCCGCCGGCGGGGAGGGGACCTACGAGCAGTACTTC.

The CDR3 loop is CASRGTGDHEQYV. The CDR3 DNA reads as TGTGCCAGCAGGGGGACAGGGGATCACGAGCAGTACGTC. The chain carries TRBV6-5 and TRBJ2-7; TRBD1 matches 10 bases. The CDR3 runs to 13 residues. The germline gives CDR1 MNHEY, CDR2 SVGAGI. V trimming: 6 bases; J trimming: 5 bases; junction bases outside the gene matches: 4.

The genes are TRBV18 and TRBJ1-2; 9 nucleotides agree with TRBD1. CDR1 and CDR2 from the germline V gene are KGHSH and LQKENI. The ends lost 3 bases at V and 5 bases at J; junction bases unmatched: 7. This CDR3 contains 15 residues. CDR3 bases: TGTGCCAGCTCACCGCGGACAGGGGATGCATATGGCTACACCTTC. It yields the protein CASSPRTGDAYGYTF.

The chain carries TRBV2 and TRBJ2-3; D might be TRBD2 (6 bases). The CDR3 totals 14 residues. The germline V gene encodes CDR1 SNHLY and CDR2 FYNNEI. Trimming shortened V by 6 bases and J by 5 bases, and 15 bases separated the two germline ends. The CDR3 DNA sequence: TGTGCCAGCAGACCCGGGAGAGGTGGAGATACGCAGTATTTT. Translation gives CASRPGRGGDTQYF.

CDR3 sequence: CASSRYGNYEQYV. The CDR3 nucleotides read TGTGCCAGCAGCCGGTACGGGAACTACGAGCAGTACGTC. The chain carries TRBV7-2 and TRBJ2-7; tentatively, D is TRBD2 (5 bases). The germline gives CDR1 SGHTA, CDR2 FQGNSA. Trimming removed 5 bases at V and 3 bases at J, with 11 bases between. The CDR3 covers 13 residues.

CDR3 nucleotides: TGTGCCAGCAGTCTCAGGGTCTACGAGCAGTACTTC. Translating it yields CASSLRVYEQYF. The rearrangement uses TRBV12-3 or TRBV12-4 and TRBJ2-7, with D tentatively TRBD1 (5 bases). V lost 5 bases and J 3 bases, leaving 8 bases between the germline ends. The CDR3 is 12 residues long.

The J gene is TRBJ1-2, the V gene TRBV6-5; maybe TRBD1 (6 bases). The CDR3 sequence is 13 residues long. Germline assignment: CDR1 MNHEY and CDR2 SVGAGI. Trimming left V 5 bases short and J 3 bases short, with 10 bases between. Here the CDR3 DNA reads TGTGCCAGCAGTCCCGGGACATACTATGGCTACACCTTC. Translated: CASSPGTYYGYTF.